This T cell receptor (beta chain) emerged from a study of cytomegalovirus exposure and HLA in healthy donors. Findings and limits, study-wide: Across donors, sequencing depth was assumed by presence/absence analyses to be roughly uniform.

The CDR3 spans 14 residues. Germline CDR1 MRHNA, CDR2 SNTAGT. Trimming cost V 6 bases and J 6 bases; bases outside gene matches: 4. On this clone itself: Its antigen remains unknown.

Primers included in the PCR were 60 Vbeta and 13 Jbeta primers. Assay: immunoSEQ multiplex PCR; the TCRdb copy retains only in-frame clones and omits some. Of about 190,000 clones in the sample, roughly 80% were seen once. The V and J genes are TRBV6-4 and TRBJ2-7; 14 bases line up with TRBD2. The sequenced sample consisted of PBMCs. This clonotype was sampled from a woman in her twenties or thirties in good health and CMV-seropositive. The CDR3 spells CASSRLAGGGEQYF. As DNA, the CDR3 is TGTGCCAGCAGCCGACTAGCGGGAGGGGGCGAGCAGTACTTC.